This T cell receptor beta chain was recorded in a study of a mutant IDH1 vaccine in newly diagnosed glioma (dated by TCRdb to the early 2020s). About the study as a whole: Of the roughly 30 treated patients, 62.5% were male and around 40% were female, and a mean age of approximately 40 years was recorded. Peripheral blood samples were drawn at six visits, namely V03 (baseline), V05, V07, V10, V12 and V13. Before enrollment, patients had received standard therapy of radiotherapy alone, temozolomide alone, or radiochemotherapy with temozolomide; most received the combination. For exploratory analyses, 25 to 30 treated patients had longitudinal TCRB deep sequencing done wherever samples were available. The full study reports these points: Pseudoprogression appeared unrelated to alterations in the top peripheral T cell clonotypes detected by TCRB sequencing. The authors noted that analyses of patient blood samples could not be reproduced because of sample limitations. Availability determined which PBMC samples were chosen for TCRB deep sequencing. Vaccine-induced immune responses across multiple MHC alleles were detected in 93.3% of patients.

The library was prepared using the immunoSEQ multiplex PCR assay. Rearranged TCR beta chain sequences were amplified using the hsTCRB Kit according to the manufacturer's protocol. TCRB libraries were sequenced on an Illumina MiSeq. The authors' pipeline ran thus. The kit vendor's proprietary platform handled demultiplexing, trimming and gene mapping. The table comes from immuneACCESS by way of TCRdb, which keeps in-frame sequences with V and J called. Part of the clones is missing from these tables; in studies checked, under half for an unresolved V gene and the rest for unknown reasons. That table furnishes V, J and clone size, whereas the DNA furnished D and trimming. The sample table holds 90,000 to 95,000 clones, of which about 83% were seen once. The top ten hold 7.4% of the sample. With regard to this clone: Its antigen specificity is not known. No base quality information exists; no much larger clone differs at one position.

The time point label corresponds to: baseline, week 1 (first vaccination visit). The sample's treatment or condition, from its label and the paper: pre-vaccination baseline after standard-of-care therapy. Donors had newly diagnosed WHO grade 3 or 4 IDH1-mutant astrocytomas with loss of nuclear ATRX. The samples were drawn from NOA16, a multicentre, single-arm, open-label phase I trial in Germany that tested a mutant IDH1 peptide vaccine in humans for the first time. For immunogenicity testing, the blood drawn at visit V03 was used as the baseline sample. Genomic DNA for TCRB sequencing was isolated from EDTA blood with the DNeasy Blood and Tissue Kit. Based on the germline V gene, the CDR1 and CDR2 sequences are LGHNT and FRNRAP. Including the terminal cysteine and phenylalanine, the CDR3 comprises 16 residues. Only the CDR3 portion is preserved as DNA: 48 bases, with reading frame beginning at the first base. Trimming takes 7 bases from V and 10 bases from J, and the germline ends sit 23 bases apart.

The clonotype originates from a woman aged 45-60 years with glioma. The input for sequencing was PBMCs, taken from a glioma patient treated with radiotherapy, temozolomide or both. The chain is encoded by TRBV12-5 joined to TRBJ1-6, with the D gene too uncertain to name. The CDR3 is CASDPQAQPRESPLHF. The bases are TGTGCTAGTGACCCCCAGGCACAGCCAAGGGAATCACCCCTCCACTTT.